This T cell receptor (beta chain) appears in the sequencing data of a study of OX40 agonist ivuxolimab in advanced cancers. Sequencing was performed with immunoSEQ multiplex PCR; in TCRdb, only in-frame clones are kept and a portion is missing. The profile shows roughly 19,000 clones, about 86% of them singletons. This CDR3 comprises 16 residues. Trimming shortened V by 7 bases and J by 0 bases, and 15 bases separated the two germline ends. Germline lookup yields CDR1 MDHEN and CDR2 SYDVKM. This TCR was sampled from an adult with an advanced solid tumor such as melanoma, head and neck, liver or kidney cancer. The sequencing here drew on CD4+ or CD8+ T cells sorted from blood, taken in a trial of the OX40 agonist ivuxolimab. The V and J genes are TRBV28 and TRBJ1-4; D gene ambiguous. The CDR3 loop is CASTSIDGATNEKLFF. The CDR3 coding sequence is TGTGCCAGCACCTCGATTGACGGAGCAACTAATGAAAAACTGTTTTTT.